What follows are 9 T cell receptor beta chains derived from one specimen sequenced in a study of cytomegalovirus exposure and HLA in healthy donors. This table comes from immunoSEQ multiplex PCR, and its TCRdb copy is limited to in-frame clones, with some not included. Altogether under 250,000 clones are present, about 90% being singletons, with the ten largest covering around 13%. Input material: PBMCs. These receptors all come from a man between 18 and 29 years old in good health and CMV-seropositive.

This chain connects TRBV29-1 to TRBJ1-1; 7 nucleotides match TRBD1. J was trimmed by 10 bases and V by 6 bases; bases with no gene match: 11. The CDR3 sequence is 12 residues long. Germline V lookup: CDR1 SQVTM, CDR2 ANQGSEA. For the CDR3, the DNA is TGCAGCGTCAAGGGGAGGGGGCATGGAGCTTTCTTT. It encodes CSVKGRGHGAFF.

The V call is TRBV5-1, the J call TRBJ2-2, with 8 nucleotides matching TRBD2. Germline-derived CDR1 and CDR2 are SGHRS and YFSETQ. Trimming cost V 2 bases and J 7 bases; bases outside gene matches: 4. This CDR3 spans 14 amino acids. CDR3 nucleotide sequence: TGCGCCAGCAGCTTAGCGGGAGAGGTCGGGGAGCTGTTTTTT. Protein sequence: CASSLAGEVGELFF.

The V and J genes are TRBV7-2 and TRBJ2-7; TRBD2 agrees at 7 bases. Germline V gene sequence: CDR1 SGHTA, CDR2 FQGNSA. This CDR3 is built from 13 residues. Trimming at V came to 5 bases and at J to 7 bases, leaving 8 bases not matched to a gene. Here the CDR3 reads CASSHTSGIEQYF. The CDR3 DNA is TGTGCCAGCAGCCACACCAGCGGGATTGAGCAGTACTTC.

This chain links TRBV7-6 with TRBJ1-1, with 7 bases that match TRBD1. This CDR3 has 15 residues. Germline values: CDR1 SGHVS, CDR2 FNYEAQ. The ends lost 5 bases at V and 1 base at J; junction bases unmatched: 7. The CDR3 coding sequence is TGTGCCAGCAGCCCTCCCCGACAGGGGAACACTGAAGCTTTCTTT. Translation: CASSPPRQGNTEAFF.

The CDR3 DNA sequence: TGTGCCAGCAGCTTAGTAACGGGGGCGGCTGAAGCTTTCTTT. This translates into CASSLVTGAAEAFF. This chain links TRBV7-2 with TRBJ1-1, with D maybe TRBD1 (6 bases). CDR3 size: 14 residues. Looked up from germline, CDR1 is SGHTA and CDR2 is FQGNSA. The V gene lost 1 base and the J gene lost 6 bases, with 12 bases spanning the gap.

The chain employs TRBV28 and TRBJ2-5; D may match TRBD1 or TRBD2 (5 bases each). The germline CDR1 and CDR2 sequences are MDHEN and SYDVKM. The CDR3 loop spans 16 amino acids. V was clipped by 6 bases and J by 1 base, with 18 bases between them. CDR3 DNA: TGTGCCAGCAGCAGTCATCCCCGGGGCCCCCAAGAGACCCAGTACTTC. It encodes CASSSHPRGPQETQYF. The full variable domain, completed using reference TRBV28 and TRBJ2-5, is DVKVTQSSRYLVKRTGEKVFLECVQDMDHENMFWYRQDPGLGLRLIYFSYDVKMKEKGDIPEGYSVSREKKERFSLILESASTNQTSMYLCASSSHPRGPQETQYFGPGTRLLVL.

This chain uses TRBV29-1 with TRBJ2-1, with 13 bases that match TRBD2. CDR1 is SQVTM, CDR2 ANQGSEA, per germline. CDR3 size: 15 residues. The V segment lost 6 bases and the J segment 2 bases; nucleotides outside the gene matches: 4. CDR3: CSVSGTSGTYNEQFF. CDR3 bases: TGCAGCGTCTCCGGGACTAGCGGGACCTACAATGAGCAGTTCTTC.

The V call is TRBV27, the J call TRBJ2-7; unclear D gene. Germline CDR1 MNHEY, CDR2 SMNVEV (reference sequence). V lost 3 bases to trimming and J lost 4 bases, with 10 bases between them. The CDR3 loop spans 13 amino acids. The CDR3 coding sequence is TGTGCCAGCAGTTTGGGGTTAACTTACGAGCAGTACTTC. Translation: CASSLGLTYEQYF.

J is TRBJ1-5 and V is TRBV10-3; 7 bases are shared with TRBD1. The CDR3 has 15 amino acids. J gave up 3 bases and V 2 bases, and 4 bases lay outside the gene matches. The V gene's germline CDR1 is ENHRY and CDR2 SYGVKD. The CDR3 sequence is CAISEGTAHNQPQHF. The CDR3 DNA sequence: TGTGCCATCAGTGAGGGGACAGCCCACAATCAGCCCCAGCATTTT.